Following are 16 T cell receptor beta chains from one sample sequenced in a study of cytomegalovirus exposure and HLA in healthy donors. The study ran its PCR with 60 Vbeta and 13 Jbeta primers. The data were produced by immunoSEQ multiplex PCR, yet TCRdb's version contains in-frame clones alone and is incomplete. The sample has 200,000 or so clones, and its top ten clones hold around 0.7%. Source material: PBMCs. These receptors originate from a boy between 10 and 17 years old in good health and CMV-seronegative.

The CDR3 DNA is TGTGCCAGCAGCTCTGGGGACAGGCCGAACACCGGGGAGCTGTTTTTT. It translates to CASSSGDRPNTGELFF. This rearrangement joins TRBV5-6 to TRBJ2-2; 8 bases agree with TRBD1. V shed 3 bases, J shed 0 bases, and the junction held 4 bases outside the gene matches. The CDR3 sequence is 16 residues long. Germline values: CDR1 SGHDT, CDR2 YYEEEE. The variable domain in full, completed from reference TRBV5-6 and TRBJ2-2, reads DAGVTQSPTHLIKTRGQQVTLRCSPKSGHDTVSWYQQALGQGPQFIFQYYEEEERQRGNFPDRFSGHQFPNYSSELNVNALLLGDSALYLCASSSGDRPNTGELFFGEGSRLTVL.

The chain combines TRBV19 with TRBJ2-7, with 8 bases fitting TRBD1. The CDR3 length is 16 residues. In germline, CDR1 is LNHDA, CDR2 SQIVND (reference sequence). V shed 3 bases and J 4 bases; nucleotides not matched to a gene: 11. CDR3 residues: CASSILAGGNKYEQYF. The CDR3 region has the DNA TGTGCCAGTAGTATTTTGGCAGGGGGCAATAAGTACGAGCAGTACTTC. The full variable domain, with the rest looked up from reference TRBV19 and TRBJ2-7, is DGGITQSPKYLFRKEGQNVTLSCEQNLNHDAMYWYRQDPGQGLRLIYYSQIVNDFQKGDIAEGYSVSREKKESFPLTVTSAQKNPTAFYLCASSILAGGNKYEQYFGPGTRLTVT.

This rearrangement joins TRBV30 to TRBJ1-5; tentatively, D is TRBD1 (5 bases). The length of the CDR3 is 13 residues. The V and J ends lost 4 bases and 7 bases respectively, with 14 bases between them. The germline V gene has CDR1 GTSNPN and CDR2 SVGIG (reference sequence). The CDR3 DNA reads TGTGCCTGGACGGATGGAGGGGACCAGCCCCAGCATTTT. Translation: CAWTDGGDQPQHF. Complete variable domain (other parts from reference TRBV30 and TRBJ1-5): SQTIHQWPATLVQPVGSPLSLECTVEGTSNPNLYWYRQAAGRGLQLLFYSVGIGQISSEVPQNLSASRPQDRQFILSSKKLLLSDSGFYLCAWTDGGDQPQHFGDGTRLSIL.

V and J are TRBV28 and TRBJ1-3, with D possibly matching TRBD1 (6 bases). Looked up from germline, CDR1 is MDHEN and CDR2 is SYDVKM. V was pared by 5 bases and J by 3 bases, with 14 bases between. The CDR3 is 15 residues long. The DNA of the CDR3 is TGTGCCAGCAGTAGTAGGGGGAAGGGTGGAAACACCATATATTTT. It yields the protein CASSSRGKGGNTIYF.

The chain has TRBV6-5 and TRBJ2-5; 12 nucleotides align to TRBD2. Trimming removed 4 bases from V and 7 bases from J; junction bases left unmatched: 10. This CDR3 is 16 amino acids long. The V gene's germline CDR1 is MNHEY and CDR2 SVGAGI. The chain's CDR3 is CASSSNRTSGDGTQYF. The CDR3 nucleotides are TGTGCCAGCAGTTCAAACCGGACTAGCGGGGATGGGACCCAGTACTTC.

The CDR3 DNA is TGTGCCAGCAGCCCCCGACAGGACCTCTACGCCGGGGAGCTGTTTTTT. It translates to CASSPRQDLYAGELFF. The chain links TRBV7-2 to TRBJ2-2, with TRBD1 as a possible D gene (6 bases). Deletions cut 5 bases from V and 6 bases from J, with 19 bases between. The CDR3 is 16 amino acids. The germline V gene encodes CDR1 SGHTA and CDR2 FQGNSA.

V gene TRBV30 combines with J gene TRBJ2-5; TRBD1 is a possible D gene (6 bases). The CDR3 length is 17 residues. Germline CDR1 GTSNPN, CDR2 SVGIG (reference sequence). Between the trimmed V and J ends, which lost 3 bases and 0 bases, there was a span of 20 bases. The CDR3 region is CAWRGVWGTRYQETQYF. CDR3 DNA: TGTGCCTGGAGAGGGGTCTGGGGGACAAGATACCAAGAGACCCAGTACTTC.

The CDR3 loop is CASSPRTGSQETQYF. The DNA of the CDR3 is TGTGCCAGCAGCCCCAGGACAGGGAGTCAAGAGACCCAGTACTTC. The chain joins TRBV9 to TRBJ2-5, with 8 positions matching TRBD1. CDR1 and CDR2 from the germline V gene are SGDLS and YYNGEE. This CDR3 is 15 amino acids long. Trimming took 4 bases from V and 2 from J; bases not matched to a gene: 7.

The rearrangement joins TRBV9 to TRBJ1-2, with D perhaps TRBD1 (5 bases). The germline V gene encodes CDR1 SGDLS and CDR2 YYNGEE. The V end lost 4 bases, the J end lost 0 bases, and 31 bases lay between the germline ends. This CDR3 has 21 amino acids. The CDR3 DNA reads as TGTGCCAGCAGCTCGGAGGGCCAATGGAAGGGGAGAATAAATACTAACTATGGCTACACCTTC. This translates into CASSSEGQWKGRINTNYGYTF.

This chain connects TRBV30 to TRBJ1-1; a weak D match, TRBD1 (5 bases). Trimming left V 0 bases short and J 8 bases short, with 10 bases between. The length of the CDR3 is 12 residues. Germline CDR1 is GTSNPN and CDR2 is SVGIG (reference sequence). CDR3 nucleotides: TGTGCCTGGAGTGTACTAAACAGGGAAGCTTTCTTT. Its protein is CAWSVLNREAFF.

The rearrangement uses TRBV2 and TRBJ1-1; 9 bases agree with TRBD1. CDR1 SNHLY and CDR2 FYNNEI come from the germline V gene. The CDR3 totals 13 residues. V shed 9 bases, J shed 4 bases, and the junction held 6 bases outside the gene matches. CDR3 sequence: CARTQGAVTEAFF. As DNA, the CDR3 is TGTGCCAGGACACAGGGGGCGGTCACTGAAGCTTTCTTT.

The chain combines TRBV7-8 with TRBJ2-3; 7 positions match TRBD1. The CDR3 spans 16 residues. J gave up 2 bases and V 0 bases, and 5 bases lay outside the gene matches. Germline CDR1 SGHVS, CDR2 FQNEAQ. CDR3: CASSLAIDRVTDTQYF. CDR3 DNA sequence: TGTGCCAGCAGCTTAGCGATAGACAGGGTCACAGATACGCAGTATTTT.

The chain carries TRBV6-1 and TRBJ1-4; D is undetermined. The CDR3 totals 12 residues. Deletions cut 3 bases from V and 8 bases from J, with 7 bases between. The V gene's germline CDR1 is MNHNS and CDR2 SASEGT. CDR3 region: CASSEEGEKLFF. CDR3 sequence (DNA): TGTGCCAGCAGTGAGGAGGGCGAAAAACTGTTTTTT.

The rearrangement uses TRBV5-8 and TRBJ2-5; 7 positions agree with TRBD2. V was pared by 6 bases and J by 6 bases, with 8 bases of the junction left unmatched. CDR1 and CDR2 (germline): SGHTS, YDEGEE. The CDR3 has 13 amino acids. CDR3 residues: CASIRLARQTQYF. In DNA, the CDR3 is TGTGCCAGCATAAGACTAGCTAGACAGACCCAGTACTTC.

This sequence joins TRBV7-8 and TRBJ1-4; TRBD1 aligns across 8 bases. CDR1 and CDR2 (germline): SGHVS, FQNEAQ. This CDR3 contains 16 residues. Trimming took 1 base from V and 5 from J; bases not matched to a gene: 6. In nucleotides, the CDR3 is TGTGCCAGCAGCTTAGTCCCGGACAGGGCAAATGAAAAACTGTTTTTT. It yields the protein CASSLVPDRANEKLFF.

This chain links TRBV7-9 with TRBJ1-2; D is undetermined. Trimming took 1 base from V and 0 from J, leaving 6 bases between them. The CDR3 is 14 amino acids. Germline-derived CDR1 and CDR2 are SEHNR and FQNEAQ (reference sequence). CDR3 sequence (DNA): TGTGCCAGCAGCTTAGGTTTAGCTAACTATGGCTACACCTTC. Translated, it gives CASSLGLANYGYTF. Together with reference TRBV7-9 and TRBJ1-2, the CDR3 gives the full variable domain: DTGVSQNPRHKITKRGQNVTFRCDPISEHNRLYWYRQTLGQGPEFLTYFQNEAQLEKSRLLSDRFSAERPKGSFSTLEIQRTEQGDSAMYLCASSLGLANYGYTFGSGTRLTVV.